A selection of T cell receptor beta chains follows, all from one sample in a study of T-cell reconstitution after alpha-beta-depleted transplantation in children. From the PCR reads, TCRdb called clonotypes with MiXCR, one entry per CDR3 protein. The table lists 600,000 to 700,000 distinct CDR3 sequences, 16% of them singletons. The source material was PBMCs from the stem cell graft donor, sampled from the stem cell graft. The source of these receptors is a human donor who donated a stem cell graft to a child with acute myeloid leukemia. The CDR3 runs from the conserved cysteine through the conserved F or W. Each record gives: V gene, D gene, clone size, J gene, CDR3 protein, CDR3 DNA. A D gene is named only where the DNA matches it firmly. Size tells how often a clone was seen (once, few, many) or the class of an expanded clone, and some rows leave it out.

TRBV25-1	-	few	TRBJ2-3	CASRQFPDTQYF	TGTGCCAGCCGACAGTTCCCAGATACGCAGTATTTT
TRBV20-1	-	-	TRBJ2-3	CCARVAKGTFTDTQYF	TGCTGTGCTAGAGTTGCCAAGGGGACCTTCACAGATACGCAGTATTTT
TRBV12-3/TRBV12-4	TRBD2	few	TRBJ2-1	CASSLERGSSNEQFF	TGTGCCAGCAGTTTAGAGCGGGGTTCGTCCAATGAGCAGTTCTTC
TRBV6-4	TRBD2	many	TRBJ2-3	CASSDSSSGGADTQYF	TGTGCCAGCAGTGACTCGTCTAGCGGGGGGGCGGATACGCAGTATTTT
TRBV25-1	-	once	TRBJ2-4	CASSPPQGGLAKNIQYF	TGTGCCAGCAGTCCCCCCCAGGGGGGTTTAGCCAAAAACATTCAGTACTTC
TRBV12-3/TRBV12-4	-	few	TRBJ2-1	CASSLPNYNEQFF	TGTGCCAGCAGTCTCCCCAACTACAATGAGCAGTTCTTC
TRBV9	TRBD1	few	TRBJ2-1	CASSHPRTGENDEQFF	TGTGCCAGCAGCCATCCCCGGACAGGGGAAAATGATGAGCAGTTCTTC
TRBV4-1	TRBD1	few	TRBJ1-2	CASSLWTGGDYGYTF	TGCGCCAGCAGCCTATGGACAGGGGGCGACTATGGCTACACCTTC
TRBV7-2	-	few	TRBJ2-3	CASSPRSRATDTQYF	TGTGCCAGCAGCCCACGGAGCAGGGCCACAGATACGCAGTATTTT
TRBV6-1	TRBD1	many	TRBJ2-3	CASSRDRGTDTQYF	TGTGCCAGCTCCCGGGACAGGGGGACAGATACGCAGTATTTT
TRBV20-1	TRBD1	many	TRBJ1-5	CSAADRENQPQHF	TGCAGTGCCGCTGACAGGGAAAATCAGCCCCAGCATTTT
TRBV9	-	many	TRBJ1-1	CASSLGRFTEAFF	TGTGCCAGCAGCTTAGGGAGATTTACTGAAGCTTTCTTT
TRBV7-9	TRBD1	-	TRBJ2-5	CASSLETGEEETQYF	TGTGCCAGCAGCCTAGAGACAGGGGAAGAAGAGACCCAGTACTTC
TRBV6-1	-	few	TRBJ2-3	CASSEAMGWGSDTQYF	TGTGCCAGCAGTGAAGCGATGGGGTGGGGATCAGATACGCAGTATTTT
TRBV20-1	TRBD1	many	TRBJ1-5	CSARQGESNQPQHF	TGCAGTGCTAGACAGGGGGAGAGCAATCAGCCCCAGCATTTT
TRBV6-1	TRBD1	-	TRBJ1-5	CASRRQGDQPQHF	TGTGCCAGCAGGCGACAGGGGGATCAGCCCCAGCATTTT
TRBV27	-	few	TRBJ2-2	CASSLRDPGELFF	TGTGCCAGCAGTTTGCGGGACCCCGGGGAGCTGTTTTTT
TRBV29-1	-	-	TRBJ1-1	CSVVGGGTKNTEAFF	TGCAGCGTTGTGGGGGGCGGGACGAAGAACACTGAAGCTTTCTTT
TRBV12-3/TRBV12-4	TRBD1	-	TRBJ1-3	CASTHAQGAGNTIYF	TGTGCCAGCACCCACGCCCAGGGGGCAGGAAACACCATATATTTT
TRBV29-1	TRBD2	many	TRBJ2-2	CGRSLAGGPGELFF	TGCGGGAGGTCACTAGCGGGGGGGCCCGGGGAGCTGTTTTTT
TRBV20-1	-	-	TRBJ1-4	CSARDPYVEKLFF	TGCAGTGCTAGAGACCCGTATGTCGAAAAACTGTTTTTT
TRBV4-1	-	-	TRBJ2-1	CASSQGGLSYNEQFF	TGCGCCAGCAGCCAAGGGGGACTCTCCTACAATGAGCAGTTCTTC
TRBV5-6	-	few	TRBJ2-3	CASSFRGNADTQYF	TGTGCCAGCAGCTTTAGGGGAAATGCAGATACGCAGTATTTT
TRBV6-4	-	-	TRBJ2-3	CASSDSEGGADTQYF	TGTGCCAGCAGTGACTCCGAGGGGGGGGCAGATACGCAGTATTTT
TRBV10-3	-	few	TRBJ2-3	CAISRDGSSTDTQYF	TGTGCCATCAGCCGGGACGGGTCTAGCACAGATACGCAGTATTTT
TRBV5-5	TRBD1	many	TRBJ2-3	CASSLGDRDPDTQYF	TGTGCCAGCAGCTTAGGGGACAGGGACCCAGATACGCAGTATTTT
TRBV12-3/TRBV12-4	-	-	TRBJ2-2	CASSPGVLNTGELFF	TGTGCCAGCAGCCCAGGGGTTTTGAACACCGGGGAGCTGTTTTTT
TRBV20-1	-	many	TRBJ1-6	CSARGRGPDSPLHF	TGCAGTGCTAGGGGGAGGGGACCTGATTCACCCCTCCACTTT
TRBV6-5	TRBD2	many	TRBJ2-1	CASSYSGGVSEQFF	TGTGCCAGCAGTTACAGCGGGGGGGTCAGTGAGCAGTTCTTC
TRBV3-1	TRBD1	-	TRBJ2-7	CASSHRGRYEQYF	TGTGCCAGCAGCCACAGGGGGCGCTACGAGCAGTACTTC
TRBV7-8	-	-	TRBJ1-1	CASSPGRFTEAFF	TGTGCCAGCAGCCCCGGGAGGTTCACTGAAGCTTTCTTT
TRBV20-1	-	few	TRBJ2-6	CSAGRSSGANVLTF	TGCAGTGCTGGCAGGAGCTCTGGGGCCAACGTCCTGACTTTC
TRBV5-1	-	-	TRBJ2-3	CASKGASTDTQYF	TGCGCCAGCAAGGGAGCCTCCACAGATACGCAGTATTTT
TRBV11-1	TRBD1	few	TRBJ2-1	CASSYRDRGKFF	TGTGCCAGCAGCTATAGGGACAGGGGAAAGTTCTTC
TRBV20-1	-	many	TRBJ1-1	CTHIQGLGAFF	TGCACCCATATACAGGGATTGGGTGCTTTCTTT
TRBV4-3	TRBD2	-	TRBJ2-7	CASSQELLGLAGGYEQYF	TGCGCCAGCAGCCAAGAACTTTTAGGGCTAGCGGGGGGCTACGAGCAGTACTTC
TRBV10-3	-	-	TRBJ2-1	CAISESKEPTGLSYNEQFF	TGTGCCATCAGTGAGTCGAAGGAACCGACAGGACTCTCCTACAATGAGCAGTTCTTC